What follows describes a single T cell receptor (beta chain). Its antigen remains unidentified. No base-level quality is on record; no much larger clone is a single base apart. Reading from cysteine to phenylalanine, the CDR3 counts 16 amino acids. Solely the CDR3 DNA is kept, with 48 bases framed from the first base. For CDR1 and CDR2, the germline V gene (reference sequence) lists MNHEY and SMNVEV. The junction shows trimming of 6 bases on V and 4 bases on J, and the gene matches do not reach 13 bases of it. Stable Graves' hyperthyroidism was defined as no progression to ophthalmopathy during 18 months of follow-up. The hyperthyroidism patients were between 18 and 65 years old and newly diagnosed, with a disease duration of less than 2 months. Patients with uncontrolled infections, other autoimmune diseases, pregnancy or lactation were excluded. Diagnoses were based on clinical symptoms, serum thyroxine and TRAb, thyroid ultrasound and orbital computed tomography. Ficoll-Paque density gradient centrifugation was used to isolate PBMCs from 9.5 to 10 ml of fresh peripheral blood. Total RNA was extracted with Trizol reagent, and quality was checked on an Agilent 2100 Bioanalyzer.

The TCR beta CDR3 regions were amplified from the RNA transcripts. The TCR CDR3 was subjected to a first round of RT-PCR using the HTBI primer set and the Qiagen OneStep RT-PCR kit. Libraries were constructed in a second round of multiplex PCR, after which size selection and purification were carried out. Sequencing of the libraries was done on an Illumina HiSeq2000 using paired-end 100 bp reads. In the source study's methods: Raw data were processed with SOAPnuke, discarding reads with adapters, uncalled bases, mean Phred below 15, or no exact constant-primer or identifier match. COPE v1.2.5 was used to merge the high-quality paired reads, and each unique nucleotide sequence was defined as a clonotype. MiTCR v1.1 was used to align clonotypes to the IMGT TRBV, TRBD and TRBJ reference segments. The analysis was restricted to V-J combinations with a frequency above 0.0001, which together covered about 99% of the repertoires. The TCS score was defined as the ratio of F50 (clonal expansion) to E x V (chaos), calculated using BLOSUM62-based TCRdist between CDR3 peptides within each V-J. Welch's t-statistics and random forest reduced fewer than 550 V-J features to fewer than 15, which were used in a naive Bayes classifier (R e1071). TCRdb trimmed public reads at Q25 via fastp, called clones via MiXCR and kept in-frame beta chains. Rows merge per CDR3 protein into single entries with the most common DNA and genes. Here the V and J calls rest on TCRdb's processing, not on the authors' analysis. The sample table contains some 560,000 distinct CDR3 sequences; only one count was recorded for 13% to 15% of them. The ten biggest clones cover roughly 13% of the sample.

This sample stems from a study of T cells in Graves' hyperthyroidism and ophthalmopathy (dated by TCRdb to about 2019). As for the study more broadly: Peripheral blood samples were taken at the time of initial diagnosis, prior to any treatment. A discovery cohort of roughly 96 patients, about 43 with Graves' ophthalmopathy and about 58 with stable Graves' hyperthyroidism, was used to find distinguishing TCR V-J signatures. Whether ophthalmopathy could be predicted prospectively was tested in an independent validation cohort made up of roughly 19 hyperthyroidism patients plus 17 patients who later progressed to ophthalmopathy. For training and testing, the 100 or so patients in the discovery cohort were randomly divided in a 7:3 ratio. In several Graves' hyperthyroidism patients, the study also compared T-cell repertoires from thyroid tissue with T-cell repertoires from blood. After blood sampling, hyperthyroidism patients were treated with methimazole at a starting dose of 30 mg daily, and ophthalmopathy patients were treated with high-dose intravenous methylprednisolone. According to the paper, TCR Vbeta CDR3 sequencing was carried out on about 140 peripheral blood samples, which came from 40 to 45 ophthalmopathy, about 75 hyperthyroidism and approximately 17 progressor patients. Overall results and qualifications from the work: During validation, the model predicted progression to ophthalmopathy a median of approximately 7 months ahead of onset, with just under 71% sensitivity and less than 85% specificity. Ophthalmopathy was separated from stable hyperthyroidism by a 13 V-J signature model, with approximately 85% sensitivity and 81% to 82% specificity obtained in cross-validation and 80%/75% obtained in testing. No statistical method was used to set the sample size in advance, and investigators knew the group allocation. Blood samples also contained most of the expanded thyroid clonotypes (frequency above 0.001), which suggests that blood repertoires may reflect thyroid immune responses.

Sequencing was performed on blood. The source is a woman in her thirties or forties with Graves' hyperthyroidism. The chain is made from TRBV27 and TRBJ2-7; 9 middle bases align to TRBD2. The DNA reads as follows: TGTGCCAGCAGGGCCTTTAGCGGGAGCGACAGTTACGAGCAGTACTTC. Its protein product is CASRAFSGSDSYEQYF.